This T cell receptor beta chain was obtained from a study of T cells in Graves' hyperthyroidism and ophthalmopathy (dated by TCRdb to about 2019). Looking at the study overall: Peripheral blood samples were taken at initial diagnosis, before any treatment was given. A discovery cohort of about a hundred patients, roughly 45 with Graves' ophthalmopathy and about 58 with stable Graves' hyperthyroidism, was used to find distinguishing TCR V-J signatures. Prospective prediction of ophthalmopathy was tested in an independent validation cohort of 18 to 20 hyperthyroidism patients and 15 to 17 patients who later progressed to ophthalmopathy. The 100 or so discovery patients were divided at random into training and test sets in a 7:3 ratio. The study also compared thyroid tissue and blood T-cell repertoires from several Graves' hyperthyroidism patients. After sampling, hyperthyroidism patients received methimazole starting at 30 mg daily, and ophthalmopathy patients received high-dose intravenous methylprednisolone. The paper reports TCR Vbeta CDR3 sequencing of fewer than 150 peripheral blood samples: 43 ophthalmopathy, roughly 74 hyperthyroidism and approximately 17 progressor patients.

A patient counted as having stable Graves' hyperthyroidism if no progression to ophthalmopathy occurred over 18 months of follow-up. Hyperthyroidism patients were aged 18 to 65 years and newly diagnosed, with disease duration of less than 2 months. Any patient with an uncontrolled infection, another autoimmune disease, pregnancy or lactation was excluded. Diagnoses were based on clinical symptoms, serum thyroxine and TRAb, thyroid ultrasound and orbital computed tomography. PBMCs were separated from around 9.1 ml of fresh peripheral blood using Ficoll-Paque density gradient centrifugation. Total RNA was extracted using Trizol reagent, and RNA quality was assessed on an Agilent 2100 Bioanalyzer. TCR beta CDR3 regions were amplified from RNA transcripts. For the first round of RT-PCR on the TCR CDR3, the HTBI primer set was used together with the Qiagen OneStep RT-PCR kit. Libraries were constructed in a second round of multiplex PCR, after which size selection and purification were performed. Sequencing of the libraries was done on an Illumina HiSeq2000 using paired-end 100 bp reads. In the paper's pipeline: SOAPnuke was used to process the raw data, removing reads that contained adapters or uncalled bases, had a mean Phred below 15, or lacked an exact match to the constant primer or identifier. COPE v1.2.5 was used to merge the high-quality paired reads, and each unique nucleotide sequence was defined as a clonotype. MiTCR v1.1 was used to align the clonotypes against IMGT TRBV, TRBD and TRBJ reference segments. Only V-J combinations with frequency above 0.0001, covering 98% to 99.2% of repertoires, were analysed. The TCS score was defined as F50 (clonal expansion) divided by E x V (chaos), with BLOSUM62-based TCRdist calculated between CDR3 peptides within each V-J. Welch's t-statistics and random forest reduced 500 to 550 V-J features to some 14, which were used in a naive Bayes classifier (R e1071). TCRdb took the public reads, trimmed them with fastp at Q25, ran MiXCR for clone calling and kept in-frame beta chains. Rows matching on CDR3 protein sequence are summarized as one entry with the most common DNA and genes. The V and J calls here are based on TCRdb, not the publication. The table for this sample lists fewer than 700,000 distinct CDR3 sequences; about a sixth of them were counted only once. The ten largest clones add up to around 3.9% of the sample.

Here is what the overall study found, with its caveats: Sample size was not statistically predetermined, and investigators were not blinded to group allocation. In validation, the model predicted progression to ophthalmopathy a median of about 6 months before onset, with approximately 70% sensitivity and more than 72% specificity. Most expanded thyroid clonotypes (frequency above 0.001) were also detected in blood, a finding suggesting that blood repertoires may reflect thyroid immune responses. A model built on a 13 V-J signature distinguished ophthalmopathy from stable hyperthyroidism, reaching roughly 88% sensitivity and 81.08% specificity in cross-validation and 80%/75% in testing.

From the germline V gene, CDR1 is KGHDR and CDR2 is SFDVKD. Inclusive of the bounding cysteine and phenylalanine, the CDR3 is 15 residues long. Of the read, only the CDR3 DNA is kept; its 45 bases are in frame from base 1. The V end loses 4 bases and the J end loses 5 bases, and a stretch of 16 bases separates them. This clonotype occurred a few times. This receptor's antigen is unknown. Nothing much larger sits one base from this clone, and base qualities are not available. The sample was blood. The chain is encoded by TRBV24-1 joined to TRBJ1-1; a weak D assignment points to TRBD1 (6 bases agree). This receptor was taken from a woman aged 25 to 39 with Graves' hyperthyroidism. The nucleotide sequence is TGTGCCACCAGTGACCGGAAGGGGGTTGGGACTGAAGCTTTCTTT. Its coded protein is CATSDRKGVGTEAFF.